This TCR beta chain was identified during a study of T cells in Graves' hyperthyroidism and ophthalmopathy (dated by TCRdb to about 2019). For context, the study as a whole: Peripheral blood was collected at initial diagnosis, before any treatment. TCR V-J signatures able to tell the groups apart were searched for in a discovery cohort of 100 patients, of whom under 45 had Graves' ophthalmopathy and roughly 58 had stable Graves' hyperthyroidism. Prospective prediction of ophthalmopathy was tested in an independent validation cohort of some 20 hyperthyroidism patients and approximately 17 patients who later progressed to ophthalmopathy. The 75 to 100 discovery patients were randomly split 7:3 into training and test sets. Thyroid tissue and blood T-cell repertoires from several Graves' hyperthyroidism patients were also compared in the study. Following sampling, methimazole starting at 30 mg daily was given to hyperthyroidism patients, and high-dose intravenous methylprednisolone was given to ophthalmopathy patients. According to the paper, TCR Vbeta CDR3 sequencing was carried out on approximately 140 peripheral blood samples, which came from fewer than 50 ophthalmopathy, approximately 72 hyperthyroidism and about 17 progressor patients.

In the ophthalmopathy patients, disease was moderately to severely active, with a Clinical Activity Score of 3 or more, a NOSPECS grade of 4 or more, and a duration of less than 3 months. The study excluded patients with uncontrolled infections, other autoimmune diseases, pregnancy or lactation. Diagnoses were based on clinical symptoms, serum thyroxine and TRAb, thyroid ultrasound and orbital computed tomography. Ficoll-Paque density gradient centrifugation was used to isolate PBMCs from under 11 ml of fresh peripheral blood. Total RNA was extracted with Trizol reagent, and quality was checked on an Agilent 2100 Bioanalyzer. This clonotype was picked up many times. This clone's antigen is unknown. Per-nucleotide qualities are absent, and no much larger clonotype sits a single base away. Summary of the overall study and its limitations: Most expanded thyroid clonotypes (frequency above 0.001) were also detected in blood, a finding suggesting that blood repertoires may reflect thyroid immune responses. In validation, the model predicted progression to ophthalmopathy with around 71% sensitivity and roughly 72% specificity, a median of 6.5 months before onset. A model built on a 13 V-J signature distinguished ophthalmopathy from stable hyperthyroidism, reaching roughly 88% sensitivity and under 84% specificity in cross-validation and 80%/75% in testing. No statistical method was used to fix the sample size in advance, and group allocation was not hidden from the investigators.

The TCR beta CDR3 regions were amplified from the RNA transcripts. A first-round RT-PCR of the TCR CDR3 used the HTBI primer set with the Qiagen OneStep RT-PCR kit. Libraries were constructed in a second round of multiplex PCR, after which size selection and purification were performed. Libraries were sequenced paired-end with 100 bp reads on an Illumina HiSeq2000. The authors' analysis ran thus. SOAPnuke was used to process the raw data, with reads discarded if the reads contained adapters or uncalled bases, had a mean Phred below 15, or lacked an exact constant-primer or identifier match. COPE v1.2.5 was used to merge the high-quality paired reads, and each unique nucleotide sequence was defined as a clonotype. MiTCR v1.1 was used to align clonotypes to the IMGT TRBV, TRBD and TRBJ reference segments. The analysis included only V-J combinations with a frequency above 0.0001, which together covered 99% to 99.2% of the repertoires. The TCS score was defined as the ratio of F50 (clonal expansion) to E x V (chaos), calculated using BLOSUM62-based TCRdist between CDR3 peptides within each V-J. Welch's t-statistics and random forest reduced roughly 500 V-J features to roughly 13, which were used in a naive Bayes classifier (R e1071). TCRdb cleaned the public reads at Q25 with fastp, built clones with MiXCR and kept in-frame beta chains. For every CDR3 protein sequence, its rows merge into one entry that carries the most common genes and DNA. The V and J calls reflect TCRdb's pipeline rather than the authors' work. The sample table records 300,000 to 450,000 distinct CDR3 sequences; 15% to 20% of these occur just once. 15% of the sample belongs to the ten largest clones.

The source material was blood. The receptor was isolated from a woman between 40 and 50 years old with Graves' ophthalmopathy.

The sequence in DNA is TGTGCCAGCAGCTTAGCCTTTCCCTACGAGCAGTACTTC. Translated, this is CASSLAFPYEQYF. This chain joins TRBV11-2 to TRBJ2-7; there is no confident call for the D gene. CDR1 and CDR2 are drawn from the germline V gene: SGHAT, FQNNGV. The junction carries 6 bases between V and J, which are trimmed by 1 base and 2 bases respectively. Measured from the cysteine to the phenylalanine, the CDR3 is 13 residues long. Only CDR3 DNA remains: 39 bases, in frame from the first base.